The TCR beta chain under discussion was sequenced for a study of T cell clonotyping in hematopoietic cell transplantation. Libraries were prepared by immunoSEQ multiplex PCR; TCRdb keeps only in-frame clonotypes and omits some of them. The data hold around 12,000 clones, with about 79% observed a single time. The length of the CDR3 is 16 residues. V was pared by 3 bases and J by 0 bases, with 14 bases between. Per the germline V gene, CDR1 is MDHEN and CDR2 is SYDVKM. The sequenced sample was PBMCs, obtained 100 days after allogeneic stem cell transplant. V is TRBV28 and J is TRBJ1-1; D possibly corresponds to TRBD1 (5 bases). This sequence originates from a female patient in her thirties or forties who had an allogeneic stem cell transplant from a related donor, so T cells may come from the graft donor. Some clones in this sample may be carry-over from other donors' samples. This CDR3 reads CASSFPGGDMNTEAFF. Written as DNA, the CDR3 is TGTGCCAGCAGTTTCCCGGGGGGGGATATGAACACTGAAGCTTTCTTT.